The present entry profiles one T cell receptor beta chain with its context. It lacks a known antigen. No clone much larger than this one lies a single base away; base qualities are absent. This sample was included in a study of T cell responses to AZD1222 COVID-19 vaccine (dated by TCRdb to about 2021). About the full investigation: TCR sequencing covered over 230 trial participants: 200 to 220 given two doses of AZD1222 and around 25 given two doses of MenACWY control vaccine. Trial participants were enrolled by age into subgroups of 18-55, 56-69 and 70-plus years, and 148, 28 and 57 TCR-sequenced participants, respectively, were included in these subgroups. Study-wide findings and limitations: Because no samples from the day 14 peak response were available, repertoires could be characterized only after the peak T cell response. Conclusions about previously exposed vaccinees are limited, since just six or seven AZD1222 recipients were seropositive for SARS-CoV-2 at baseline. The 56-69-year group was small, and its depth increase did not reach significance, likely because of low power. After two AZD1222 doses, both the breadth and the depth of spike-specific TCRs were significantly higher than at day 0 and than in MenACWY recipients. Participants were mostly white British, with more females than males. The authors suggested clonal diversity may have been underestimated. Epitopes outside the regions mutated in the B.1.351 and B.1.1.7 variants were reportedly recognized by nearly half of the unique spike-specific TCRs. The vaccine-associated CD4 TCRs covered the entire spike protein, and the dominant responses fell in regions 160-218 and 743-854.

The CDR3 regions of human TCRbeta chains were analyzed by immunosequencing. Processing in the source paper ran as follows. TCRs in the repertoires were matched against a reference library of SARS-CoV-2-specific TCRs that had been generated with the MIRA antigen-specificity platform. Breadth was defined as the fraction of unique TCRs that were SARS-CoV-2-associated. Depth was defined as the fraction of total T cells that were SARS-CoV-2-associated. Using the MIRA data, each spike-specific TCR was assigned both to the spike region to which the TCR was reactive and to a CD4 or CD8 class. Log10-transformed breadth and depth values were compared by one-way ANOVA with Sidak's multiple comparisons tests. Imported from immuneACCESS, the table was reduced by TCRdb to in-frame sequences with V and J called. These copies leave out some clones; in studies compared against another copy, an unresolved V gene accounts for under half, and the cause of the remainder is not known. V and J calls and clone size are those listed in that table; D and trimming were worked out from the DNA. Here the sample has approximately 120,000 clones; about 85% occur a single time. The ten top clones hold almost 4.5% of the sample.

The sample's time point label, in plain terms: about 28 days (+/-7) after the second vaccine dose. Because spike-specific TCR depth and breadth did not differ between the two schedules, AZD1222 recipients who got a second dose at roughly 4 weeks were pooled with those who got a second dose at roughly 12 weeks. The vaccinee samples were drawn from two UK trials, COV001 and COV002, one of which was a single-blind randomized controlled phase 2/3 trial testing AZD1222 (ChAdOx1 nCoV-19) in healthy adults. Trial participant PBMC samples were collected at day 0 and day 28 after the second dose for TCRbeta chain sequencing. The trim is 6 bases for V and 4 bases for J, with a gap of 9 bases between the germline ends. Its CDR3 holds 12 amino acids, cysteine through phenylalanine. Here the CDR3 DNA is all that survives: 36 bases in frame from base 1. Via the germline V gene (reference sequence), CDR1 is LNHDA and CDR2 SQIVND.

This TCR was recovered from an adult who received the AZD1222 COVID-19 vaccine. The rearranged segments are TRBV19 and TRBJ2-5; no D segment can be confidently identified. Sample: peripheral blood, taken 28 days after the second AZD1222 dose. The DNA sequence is TGTGCCAGTAGGGGCAGGAGAGAGACCCAGTACTTC. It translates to CASRGRRETQYF.